This T cell receptor (beta chain) was sequenced during a study of tumor-infiltrating lymphocytes in localized non-small cell lung cancer. Study summary: The cohort mixed smokers and never-smokers, several histologies, and some post-neoadjuvant-chemotherapy samples. Resected tumor was paired with non-adjacent uninvolved lung from the same patient.

Profiled with immunoSEQ multiplex PCR; TCRdb holds only in-frame clones, not every one. The sample contains about 14,000 clones, under 80% of which appear only once. Findings and limits, study-wide: Available tissue quantity limited TCR sequencing to a patient subset. Tumor T-cell fraction from TCR sequencing was not associated with recurrence-free survival (p = 0.61).

Of note for this clone: Its antigen is not known.

Germline V lookup: CDR1 GTSNPN, CDR2 SVGIG (reference sequence). V was pared by 3 bases and J by 5 bases, with 8 bases between. This CDR3 is built from 12 residues. The sample consisted of lung tumor tissue. The chain uses TRBV30 and TRBJ1-5; D is ambiguous. This TCR came from a human donor with non-small cell lung cancer. CDR3 sequence (DNA): TGTGCCTGGAGCGATTGGGATCAGCCCCAGCATTTT. Translated, it gives CAWSDWDQPQHF.